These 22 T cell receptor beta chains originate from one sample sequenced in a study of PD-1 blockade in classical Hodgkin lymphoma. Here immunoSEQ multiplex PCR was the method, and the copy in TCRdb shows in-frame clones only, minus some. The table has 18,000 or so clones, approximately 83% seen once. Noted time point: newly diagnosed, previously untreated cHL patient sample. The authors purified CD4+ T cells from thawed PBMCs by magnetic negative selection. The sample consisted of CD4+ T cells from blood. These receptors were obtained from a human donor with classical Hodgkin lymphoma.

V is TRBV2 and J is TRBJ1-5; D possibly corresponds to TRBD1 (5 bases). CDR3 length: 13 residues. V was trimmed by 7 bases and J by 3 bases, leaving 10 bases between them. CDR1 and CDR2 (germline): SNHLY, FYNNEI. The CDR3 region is CASIKGDNQPQHF. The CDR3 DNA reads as TGTGCCAGCATTAAAGGGGACAATCAGCCCCAGCATTTT.

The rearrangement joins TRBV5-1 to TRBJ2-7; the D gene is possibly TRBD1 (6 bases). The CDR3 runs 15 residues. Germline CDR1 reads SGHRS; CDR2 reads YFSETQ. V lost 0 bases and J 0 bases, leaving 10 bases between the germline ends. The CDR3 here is CASSLGQVASYEQYF. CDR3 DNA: TGCGCCAGCAGCTTGGGACAGGTGGCCTCCTACGAGCAGTACTTC.

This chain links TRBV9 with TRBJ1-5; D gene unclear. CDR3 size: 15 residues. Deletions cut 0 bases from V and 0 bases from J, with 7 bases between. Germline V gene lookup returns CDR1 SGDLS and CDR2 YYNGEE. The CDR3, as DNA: TGTGCCAGCAGCGTAGGTGGGTATAGCAATCAGCCCCAGCATTTT. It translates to CASSVGGYSNQPQHF.

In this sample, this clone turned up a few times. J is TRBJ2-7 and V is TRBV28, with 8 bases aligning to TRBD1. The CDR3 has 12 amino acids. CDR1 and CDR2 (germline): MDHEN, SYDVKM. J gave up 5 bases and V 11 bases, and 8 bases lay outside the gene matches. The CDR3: CAGGQGRDEQYF. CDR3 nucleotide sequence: TGTGCCGGAGGACAGGGCAGAGACGAGCAGTACTTC.

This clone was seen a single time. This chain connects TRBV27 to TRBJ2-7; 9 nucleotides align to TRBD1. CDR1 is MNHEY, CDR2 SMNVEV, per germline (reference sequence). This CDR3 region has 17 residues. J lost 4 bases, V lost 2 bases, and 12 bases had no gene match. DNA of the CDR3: TGTGCCAGCAGTTTAAAGGGACAGGGTATTTGGGGATACGAGCAGTACTTC. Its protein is CASSLKGQGIWGYEQYF.

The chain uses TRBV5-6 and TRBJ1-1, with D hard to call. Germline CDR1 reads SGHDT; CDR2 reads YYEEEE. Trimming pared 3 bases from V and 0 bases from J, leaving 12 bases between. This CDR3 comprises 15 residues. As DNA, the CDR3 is TGTGCCAGCAGCTGGGCCGCAGCTATGAACACTGAAGCTTTCTTT. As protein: CASSWAAAMNTEAFF.

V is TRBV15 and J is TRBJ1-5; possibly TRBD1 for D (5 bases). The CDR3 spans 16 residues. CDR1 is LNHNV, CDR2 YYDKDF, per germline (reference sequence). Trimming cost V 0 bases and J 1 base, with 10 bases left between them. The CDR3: CATSRDGGESNQPQHF. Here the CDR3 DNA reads TGTGCCACCAGCAGAGATGGGGGGGAAAGCAATCAGCCCCAGCATTTT.

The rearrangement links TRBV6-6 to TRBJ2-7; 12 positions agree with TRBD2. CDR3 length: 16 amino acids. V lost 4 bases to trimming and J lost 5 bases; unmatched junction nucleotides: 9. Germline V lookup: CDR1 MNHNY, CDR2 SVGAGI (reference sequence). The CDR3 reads CASSSPPLAGGNEQYF. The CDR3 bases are TGTGCCAGCAGTTCGCCCCCCCTAGCGGGAGGGAACGAGCAGTACTTC.

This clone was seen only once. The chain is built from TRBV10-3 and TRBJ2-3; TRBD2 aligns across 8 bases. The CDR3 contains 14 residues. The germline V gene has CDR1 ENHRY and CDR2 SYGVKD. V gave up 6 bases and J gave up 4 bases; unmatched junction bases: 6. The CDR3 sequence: CAIRQRESADTQYF. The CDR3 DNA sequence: TGTGCCATCAGGCAGCGGGAGTCGGCAGATACGCAGTATTTT.

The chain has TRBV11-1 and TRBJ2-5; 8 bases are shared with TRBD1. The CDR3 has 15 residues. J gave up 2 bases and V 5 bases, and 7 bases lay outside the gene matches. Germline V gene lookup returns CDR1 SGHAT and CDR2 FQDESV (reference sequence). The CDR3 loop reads CASSPGQGRQETQYF. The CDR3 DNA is TGTGCCAGCAGCCCAGGACAGGGTCGGCAAGAGACCCAGTACTTC. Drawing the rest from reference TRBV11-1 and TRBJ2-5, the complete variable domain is EAEVAQSPRYKITEKSQAVAFWCDPISGHATLYWYRQILGQGPELLVQFQDESVVDDSQLPKDRFSAERLKGVDSTLKIQPAELGDSAMYLCASSPGQGRQETQYFGPGTRLLVL.

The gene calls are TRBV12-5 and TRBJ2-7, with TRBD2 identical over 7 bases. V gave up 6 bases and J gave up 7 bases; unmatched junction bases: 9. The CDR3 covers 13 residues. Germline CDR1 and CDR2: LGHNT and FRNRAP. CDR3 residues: CASGQDWEGEQYF. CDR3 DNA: TGTGCTAGTGGCCAGGACTGGGAGGGGGAGCAGTACTTC.

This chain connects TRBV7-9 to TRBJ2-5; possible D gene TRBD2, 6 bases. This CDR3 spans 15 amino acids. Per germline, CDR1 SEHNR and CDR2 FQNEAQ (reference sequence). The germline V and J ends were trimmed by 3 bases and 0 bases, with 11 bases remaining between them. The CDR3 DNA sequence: TGTGCCAGCAGCTTGATCTGGGGGGACCAAGAGACCCAGTACTTC. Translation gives CASSLIWGDQETQYF.

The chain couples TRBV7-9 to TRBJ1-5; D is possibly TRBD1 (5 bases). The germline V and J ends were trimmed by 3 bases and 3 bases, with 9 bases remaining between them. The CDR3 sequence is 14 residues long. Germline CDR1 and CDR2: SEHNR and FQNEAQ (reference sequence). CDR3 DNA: TGTGCCAGCAGCTTCTCGGGGACCAATCAGCCCCAGCATTTT. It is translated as CASSFSGTNQPQHF.

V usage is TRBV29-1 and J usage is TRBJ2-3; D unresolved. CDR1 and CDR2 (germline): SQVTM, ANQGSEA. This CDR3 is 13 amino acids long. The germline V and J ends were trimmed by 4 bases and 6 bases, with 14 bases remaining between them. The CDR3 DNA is TGCAGCGTTGGGGAACTTAGCCCCGATACGCAGTATTTT. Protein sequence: CSVGELSPDTQYF.

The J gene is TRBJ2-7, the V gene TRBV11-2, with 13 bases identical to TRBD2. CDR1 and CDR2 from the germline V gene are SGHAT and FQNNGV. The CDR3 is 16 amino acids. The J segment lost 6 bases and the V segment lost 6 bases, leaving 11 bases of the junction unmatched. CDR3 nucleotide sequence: TGTGCCAGCAGGCGACTAGCGGGAGGCCGGGGAATCGAGCAGTACTTC. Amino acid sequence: CASRRLAGGRGIEQYF. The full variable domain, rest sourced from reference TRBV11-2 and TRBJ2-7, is EAGVAQSPRYKIIEKRQSVAFWCNPISGHATLYWYQQILGQGPKLLIQFQNNGVVDDSQLPKDRFSAERLKGVDSTLKIQPAKLEDSAVYLCASRRLAGGRGIEQYFGPGTRLTVT.

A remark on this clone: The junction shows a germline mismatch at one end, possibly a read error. The CDR3 nucleotides are TGCGCCAGCAGCTTGGAGGCGGCACGGAACGCCGGGGAGCTGTTTTTT. This sequence encodes CASSLEAARNAGELFF. The V and J genes are TRBV5-1 and TRBJ2-2, with D unresolved. From germline, CDR1 is SGHRS and CDR2 YFSETQ. This CDR3 has 16 amino acids. Filled out from reference TRBV5-1 and TRBJ2-2, the complete variable domain reads KAGVTQTPRYLIKTRGQQVTLSCSPISGHRSVSWYQQTPGQGLQFLFEYFSETQRNKGNFPGRFSGRQFSNSRSEMNVSTLELGDSALYLCASSLEAARNAGELFFGEGSRLTVL.

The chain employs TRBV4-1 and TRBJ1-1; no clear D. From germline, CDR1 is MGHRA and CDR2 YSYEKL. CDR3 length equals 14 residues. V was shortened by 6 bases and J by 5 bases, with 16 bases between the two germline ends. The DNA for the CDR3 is TGCGCCAGCAGGGGAATTCTTTTATCTACTGAAGCTTTCTTT. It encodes CASRGILLSTEAFF.

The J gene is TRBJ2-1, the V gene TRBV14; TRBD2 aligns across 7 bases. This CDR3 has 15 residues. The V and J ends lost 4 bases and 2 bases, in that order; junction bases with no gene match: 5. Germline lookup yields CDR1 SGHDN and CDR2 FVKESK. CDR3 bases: TGTGCCAGCAGCCTGGGAGCGGGGCCCTACAATGAGCAGTTCTTC. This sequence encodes CASSLGAGPYNEQFF.

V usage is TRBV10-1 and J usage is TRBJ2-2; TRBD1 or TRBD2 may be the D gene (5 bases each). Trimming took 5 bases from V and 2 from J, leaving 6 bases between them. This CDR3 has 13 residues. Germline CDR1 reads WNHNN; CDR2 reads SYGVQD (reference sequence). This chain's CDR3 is CASSWDNTGELFF. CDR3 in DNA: TGCGCCAGCAGTTGGGACAACACCGGGGAGCTGTTTTTT.

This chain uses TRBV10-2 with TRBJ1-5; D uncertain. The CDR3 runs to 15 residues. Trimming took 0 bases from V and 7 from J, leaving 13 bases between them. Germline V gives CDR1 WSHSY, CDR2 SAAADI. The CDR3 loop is CASSESNPASQPQHF. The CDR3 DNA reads TGCGCCAGCAGTGAGTCGAACCCGGCGAGCCAGCCCCAGCATTTT.

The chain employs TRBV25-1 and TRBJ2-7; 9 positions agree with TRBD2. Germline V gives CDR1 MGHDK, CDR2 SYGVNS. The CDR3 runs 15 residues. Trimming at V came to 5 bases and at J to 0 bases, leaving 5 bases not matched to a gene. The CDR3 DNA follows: TGTGCCAGCAGTCCCCAACTAGCGGGCTCCTACGAGCAGTACTTC. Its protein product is CASSPQLAGSYEQYF.

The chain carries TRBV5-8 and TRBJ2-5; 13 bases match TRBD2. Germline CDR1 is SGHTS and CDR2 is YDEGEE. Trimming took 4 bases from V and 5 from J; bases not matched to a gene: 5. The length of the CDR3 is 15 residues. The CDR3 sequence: CASSGGLAGVETQYF. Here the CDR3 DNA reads TGTGCCAGCAGCGGCGGACTAGCGGGAGTTGAGACCCAGTACTTC. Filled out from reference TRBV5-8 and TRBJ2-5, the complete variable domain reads EAGVTQSPTHLIKTRGQQATLRCSPISGHTSVYWYQQALGLGLQFLLWYDEGEERNRGNFPPRFSGRQFPNYSSELNVNALELEDSALYLCASSGGLAGVETQYFGPGTRLLVL.